The sequence of this T cell receptor (beta chain) was determined in a study of control samples from healthy donors and cancer patients. Unmatched junction bases numbered 6, after V lost 4 bases and J lost 9 bases. This CDR3 comprises 13 residues. Germline V gene lookup returns CDR1 LGHDT and CDR2 YNNKEL (reference sequence). TCRdb's copy holds only in-frame clones and misses some; the assay was immunoSEQ multiplex PCR. In the table there are about 410,000 clones, around 90% of which are singletons. The V gene is TRBV3-1 (or the pseudogene TRBV3-2), the J gene TRBJ2-1; TRBD2 matches 7 bases. The specimen sequenced was PBMCs. The source is a man between 35 and 55 years old with head and neck cancer. The CDR3 sequence is CASSPAGAVEQFF. In DNA, the CDR3 is TGTGCCAGCAGCCCGGCGGGAGCGGTTGAGCAGTTCTTC.